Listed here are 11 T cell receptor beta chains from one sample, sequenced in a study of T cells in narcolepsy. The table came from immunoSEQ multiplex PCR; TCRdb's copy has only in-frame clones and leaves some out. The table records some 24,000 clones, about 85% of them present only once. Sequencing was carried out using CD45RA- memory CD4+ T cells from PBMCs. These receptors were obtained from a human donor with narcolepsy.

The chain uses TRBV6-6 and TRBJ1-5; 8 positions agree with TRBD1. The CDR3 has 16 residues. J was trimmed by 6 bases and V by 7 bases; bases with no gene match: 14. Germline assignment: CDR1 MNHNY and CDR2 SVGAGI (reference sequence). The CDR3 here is CASTDPGQGIFQPQHF. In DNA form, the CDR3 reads TGTGCCAGCACCGACCCTGGACAGGGAATATTTCAGCCCCAGCATTTT.

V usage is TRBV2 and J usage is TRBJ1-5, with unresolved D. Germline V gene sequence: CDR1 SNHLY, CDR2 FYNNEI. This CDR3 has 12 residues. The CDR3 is CAEGESNQPQHF. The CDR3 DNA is TGTGCTGAGGGTGAAAGCAATCAGCCCCAGCATTTT.

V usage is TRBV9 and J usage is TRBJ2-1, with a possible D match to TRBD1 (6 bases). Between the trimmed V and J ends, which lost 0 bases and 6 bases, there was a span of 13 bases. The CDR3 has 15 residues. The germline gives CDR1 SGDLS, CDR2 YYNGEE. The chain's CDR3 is CASSVGRGLFNEQFF. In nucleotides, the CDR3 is TGTGCCAGCAGCGTAGGCAGGGGTTTGTTCAATGAGCAGTTCTTC. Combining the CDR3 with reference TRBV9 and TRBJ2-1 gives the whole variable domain DSGVTQTPKHLITATGQRVTLRCSPRSGDLSVYWYQQSLDQGLQFLIQYYNGEERAKGNILERFSAQQFPDLHSELNLSSLELGDSALYFCASSVGRGLFNEQFFGPGTRLTVL.

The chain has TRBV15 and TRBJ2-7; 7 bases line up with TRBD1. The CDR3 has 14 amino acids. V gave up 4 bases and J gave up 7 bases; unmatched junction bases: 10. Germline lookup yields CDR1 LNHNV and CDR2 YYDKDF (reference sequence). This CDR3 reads CATSNRQTGREQYF. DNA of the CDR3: TGTGCCACCAGCAATAGACAGACAGGGCGAGAGCAGTACTTC.

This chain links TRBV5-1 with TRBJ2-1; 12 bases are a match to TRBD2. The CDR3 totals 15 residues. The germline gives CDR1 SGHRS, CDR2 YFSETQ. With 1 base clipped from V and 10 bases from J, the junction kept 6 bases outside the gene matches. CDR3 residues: CASSLRLAGANEQFF. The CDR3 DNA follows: TGCGCCAGCAGCTTGCGACTAGCGGGAGCCAACGAGCAGTTCTTC. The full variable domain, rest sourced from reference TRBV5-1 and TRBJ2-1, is KAGVTQTPRYLIKTRGQQVTLSCSPISGHRSVSWYQQTPGQGLQFLFEYFSETQRNKGNFPGRFSGRQFSNSRSEMNVSTLELGDSALYLCASSLRLAGANEQFFGPGTRLTVL.

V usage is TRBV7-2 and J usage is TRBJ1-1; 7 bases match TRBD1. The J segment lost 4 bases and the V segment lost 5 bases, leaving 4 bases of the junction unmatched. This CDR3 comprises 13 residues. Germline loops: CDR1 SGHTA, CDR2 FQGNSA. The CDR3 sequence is CASSASGGTEAFF. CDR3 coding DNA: TGTGCCAGCAGCGCGTCAGGGGGCACTGAAGCTTTCTTT.

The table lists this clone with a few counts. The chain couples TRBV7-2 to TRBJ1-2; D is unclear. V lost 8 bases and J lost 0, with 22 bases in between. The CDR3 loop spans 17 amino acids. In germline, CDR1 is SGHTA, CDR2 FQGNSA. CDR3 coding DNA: TGTGCCAGCTTGATTATGGACGGTGGTAGCGCTAACTATGGCTACACCTTC. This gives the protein CASLIMDGGSANYGYTF.

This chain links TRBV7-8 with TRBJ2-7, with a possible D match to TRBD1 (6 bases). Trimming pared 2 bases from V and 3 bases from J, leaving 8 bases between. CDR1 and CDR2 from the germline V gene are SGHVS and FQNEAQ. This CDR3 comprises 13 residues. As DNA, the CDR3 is TGTGCCAGCAGCTTAAGACAGGACTACGAGCAGTACTTC. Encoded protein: CASSLRQDYEQYF.

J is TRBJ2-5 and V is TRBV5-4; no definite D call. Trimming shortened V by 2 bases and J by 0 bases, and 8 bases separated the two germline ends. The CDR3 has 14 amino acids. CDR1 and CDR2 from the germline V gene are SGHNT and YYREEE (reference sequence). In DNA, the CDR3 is TGTGCCAGCAGCTTTGCTACCGACCAAGAGACCCAGTACTTC. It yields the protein CASSFATDQETQYF.

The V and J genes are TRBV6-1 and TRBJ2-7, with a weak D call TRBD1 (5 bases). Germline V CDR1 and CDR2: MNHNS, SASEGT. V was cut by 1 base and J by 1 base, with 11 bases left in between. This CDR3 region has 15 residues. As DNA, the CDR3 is TGTGCCAGCAGTGAAGGACGGCAGGGATCCTACGAGCAGTACTTC. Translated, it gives CASSEGRQGSYEQYF.

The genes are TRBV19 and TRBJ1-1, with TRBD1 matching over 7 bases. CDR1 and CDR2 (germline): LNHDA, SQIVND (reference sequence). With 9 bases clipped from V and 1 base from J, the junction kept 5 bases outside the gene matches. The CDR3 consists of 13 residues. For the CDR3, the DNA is TGTGCCAGCAACAGGGGACGGAACACTGAAGCTTTCTTT. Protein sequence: CASNRGRNTEAFF.